The rows below give T cell receptor beta chains drawn from one sample of a study of shared clonotypes between healthy human individuals. Clones were read by immunoSEQ multiplex PCR, and TCRdb kept only the in-frame ones, dropping some. This sample has about 2.2 million clones, with just over 90% found just once. The sequenced sample consisted of naive CD8+ T cells from PBMCs. Receptors were obtained from a young man in good health. Some clones in this sample may be carry-over from other donors' samples. Both conserved end residues are part of each CDR3. A D gene is named only where the DNA matches it firmly. Clone size appears in some rows only: once, few, many, or a class for an expanded clone.

j_call	v_call	clone_size	d_call	cdr3_aa	cdr3_nt
TRBJ2-3	TRBV2	.	TRBD2	CASSEDTSGPSTDTQYF	TGTGCCAGCAGTGAAGACACTAGCGGGCCTAGCACAGATACGCAGTATTTT
TRBJ1-4	TRBV13	.	.	CASSTEGKEEKLFF	TGTGCCAGCAGCACGGAAGGGAAAGAGGAAAAACTGTTTTTT
TRBJ1-2	TRBV5-4	.	TRBD1	CASSWGQGSNYGYTF	TGTGCCAGCAGCTGGGGACAGGGGTCTAACTATGGCTACACCTTC
TRBJ2-2	TRBV19	.	TRBD1	CASKWDRMDGELFF	TGTGCCAGCAAATGGGACAGGATGGACGGGGAGCTGTTTTTT
TRBJ1-5	TRBV7-6	.	.	CASSLVPGDSNQPQHF	TGTGCCAGCAGCTTAGTTCCAGGGGATAGCAATCAGCCCCAGCATTTT
TRBJ2-3	TRBV27	once	.	CASSLGPARAYLTDTQYF	TGTGCCAGCAGTTTGGGGCCGGCGCGTGCCTACCTCACAGATACGCAGTATTTT
TRBJ2-7	TRBV28	.	TRBD2	CASSLPAGSPEQYF	TGTGCCAGCAGTCTGCCAGCGGGGTCCCCCGAGCAGTACTTC
TRBJ1-4	TRBV9	few	.	CASSVLGTLGEKLFF	TGTGCCAGCAGCGTATTAGGAACTCTCGGGGAAAAACTGTTTTTT
TRBJ1-1	TRBV7-3	.	.	CASSLNHRENTEAFF	TGTGCCAGCAGCTTAAACCACAGGGAGAACACTGAAGCTTTCTTT
TRBJ2-3	TRBV6-5	.	TRBD2	CASSALAGVTDTQYF	TGTGCCAGCAGTGCTCTAGCGGGAGTCACAGATACGCAGTATTTT